The 29 T cell receptor beta chains below all came from one sample that was sequenced in a study of T cells in Graves' hyperthyroidism and ophthalmopathy. Regions amplified from RNA transcripts were the TCR beta CDR3 regions. HTBI primers were used for first-round RT-PCR of the TCR CDR3. From the multiplex PCR reads, TCRdb called clonotypes with MiXCR, one entry per CDR3 protein. The data show approximately 410,000 distinct CDR3 sequences, roughly an eighth seen once. Sequencing was performed on blood. Receptors originate from a young woman with Graves' hyperthyroidism.

This clonotype was seen many times. J is TRBJ1-1 and V is TRBV11-2; D unresolved. This CDR3 is built from 13 residues. Germline V gives CDR1 SGHAT, CDR2 FQNNGV. Trimming removed 2 bases from V and 6 bases from J, with 10 bases in between. CDR3 DNA sequence: TGTGCCAGCAGCTTACCGGGTTCAGCTGAAGCTTTCTTT. It is translated as CASSLPGSAEAFF.

This clonotype showed up many times. The gene calls are TRBV7-2 and TRBJ2-3; D assignment may be TRBD1 or TRBD2 (6 bases each). Trimming took 1 base from V and 6 from J, leaving 11 bases between them. This CDR3 region has 14 residues. The germline CDR1 and CDR2 sequences are SGHTA and FQGNSA. The CDR3 DNA reads as TGTGCCAGCAGCTTAGACGGGGGCCGGGATACGCAGTATTTT. It specifies CASSLDGGRDTQYF.

Ten or more counts support this clonotype. The V call is TRBV12-3 or TRBV12-4, the J call TRBJ1-2; 9 bases fit TRBD1. The trim removed 6 bases at V and 4 bases at J, leaving 9 bases unmatched. The CDR3 runs to 15 residues. The CDR3 coding sequence is TGTGCCAGCAGCCCTACGGGACAGGGTGGCTATGGCTACACCTTC. It yields the protein CASSPTGQGGYGYTF.

This clonotype was observed many times. The chain carries TRBV29-1 and TRBJ2-1; TRBD1 matches 10 bases. The V gene end was trimmed by 2 bases and the J gene end by 6 bases; junction bases not matched to a gene: 1. Per the germline V gene, CDR1 is SQVTM and CDR2 is ANQGSEA. The CDR3 loop spans 13 amino acids. The CDR3 here is CSVERDRGNEQFF. In DNA form, the CDR3 reads TGCAGCGTTGAACGGGACAGGGGCAATGAGCAGTTCTTC.

This clonotype came up a few times. The chain couples TRBV7-9 to TRBJ2-1; 7 bases fit TRBD2. The CDR3 has 15 residues. Losses at the gene ends were 5 bases for V and 7 bases for J; bases not matched to a gene: 11. Germline values: CDR1 SEHNR, CDR2 FQNEAQ (reference sequence). The CDR3 DNA sequence: TGTGCCAGCAGCGCATGGGCGGGAGTCGGTAATGAGCAGTTCTTC. This translates into CASSAWAGVGNEQFF.

The chain joins TRBV12-3 or TRBV12-4 to TRBJ2-1, with TRBD1 matching 11 bases. V was clipped by 8 bases and J by 5 bases; unmatched bases: 5. The CDR3 runs to 14 residues. The DNA of the CDR3 is TGTGCCAGCCCCGGACAGGGGGCGAACAATGAGCAGTTCTTC. Encoded protein: CASPGQGANNEQFF.

This clonotype was found a few times. A much bigger clone sits one base away, suggesting this may be a read error. The chain uses TRBV15 and TRBJ1-1; a weak D match, TRBD1 (6 bases). CDR1 and CDR2 from the germline V gene are LNHNV and YYDKDF (reference sequence). The CDR3 loop spans 16 amino acids. With 4 bases removed from V and 1 base from J, the gap between germline ends came to 16 bases. The CDR3, as DNA: TGTGCCACCAGCACTTGGATACAGGGAAGGAACACTGAAGCTTTCTTT. Protein product: CATSTWIQGRNTEAFF.

This clonotype was counted at least ten times. CDR3 in DNA: TGCAGTGCTAGAGTGCTTTCGGGGAATCAGCCCCAGCATTTT. Encoded protein: CSARVLSGNQPQHF. V is TRBV20-1 and J is TRBJ1-5; no definite D call. This CDR3 has 14 residues. Germline lookup yields CDR1 DFQATT and CDR2 SNEGSKA (reference sequence). V dropped 1 base and J dropped 4 bases, with 11 bases sitting between them.

The sample holds many counts of this clonotype. The chain has TRBV6-5 and TRBJ2-1, with 9 bases identical to TRBD1. The ends lost 2 bases at V and 5 bases at J; junction bases unmatched: 4. The CDR3 consists of 15 residues. CDR1 is MNHEY and CDR2 is SVGAGI in the germline V gene. The CDR3 DNA reads as TGTGCCAGCAGTTACGCTGGGACAGGGAACAATGAGCAGTTCTTC. Amino acids: CASSYAGTGNNEQFF.

This clonotype was observed a handful of times. The V and J genes are TRBV20-1 and TRBJ2-2; D call uncertain. The CDR3 has 14 residues. Trimming shortened V by 6 bases and J by 0 bases, and 11 bases separated the two germline ends. Germline CDR1 is DFQATT and CDR2 is SNEGSKA (reference sequence). The CDR3 DNA follows: TGCAGTGCCCATTTTGAGTCGAACACCGGGGAGCTGTTTTTT. It specifies CSAHFESNTGELFF.

This clonotype was detected a few times. The chain links TRBV5-6 to TRBJ2-5; 7 bases match TRBD1. The CDR3 has 15 amino acids. Trimming cost V 3 bases and J 7 bases; bases outside gene matches: 12. Germline CDR1 SGHDT, CDR2 YYEEEE. This chain's CDR3 is CASSSRTGRYGTQYF. DNA for the CDR3: TGTGCCAGCAGCTCACGGACAGGAAGATACGGGACCCAGTACTTC.

At least ten counts were recorded for this clonotype. The genes are TRBV6-2 or TRBV6-3 and TRBJ1-5; tentatively, D is TRBD1 (5 bases). Germline V gene sequence: CDR1 MNHEY, CDR2 SVGEGT. Trimming cost V 4 bases and J 2 bases, with 12 bases left between them. This CDR3 comprises 15 residues. The CDR3 coding sequence is TGTGCCAGCAGTTTTGGTGGGACTCGCAATCAGCCCCAGCATTTT. Translation: CASSFGGTRNQPQHF.

Many counts were recorded for this clonotype. The CDR3 sequence: CATHREDQPQHF. DNA of the CDR3: TGTGCCACCCACAGGGAAGATCAGCCCCAGCATTTT. This chain joins TRBV28 and TRBJ1-5; D is perhaps TRBD1 (6 bases). This CDR3 spans 12 amino acids. V lost 10 bases and J 5 bases, leaving 12 bases between the germline ends. CDR1 and CDR2 (germline): MDHEN, SYDVKM.

This clonotype was seen ten or more times. The chain combines TRBV19 with TRBJ1-1; 9 nucleotides match TRBD1. The CDR3 is 18 residues long. Germline CDR1 is LNHDA and CDR2 is SQIVND (reference sequence). The V gene end was trimmed by 6 bases and the J gene end by 1 base; junction bases not matched to a gene: 15. The CDR3 spells CASRKIPGQGAGNTEAFF. CDR3 DNA sequence: TGTGCCAGTAGGAAAATTCCGGGACAGGGCGCTGGGAACACTGAAGCTTTCTTT.

This clonotype was detected many times. The V and J genes are TRBV28 and TRBJ2-1; D is possibly TRBD1 (6 bases). CDR1 is MDHEN and CDR2 is SYDVKM in the germline V gene. The CDR3 contains 17 residues. V was clipped by 6 bases and J by 0 bases, with 18 bases between them. In DNA, the CDR3 is TGTGCCAGCAGGGGACATGGATACACTATCTCCTACAATGAGCAGTTCTTC. The encoded protein is CASRGHGYTISYNEQFF.

This clonotype has ten or more counts. This chain connects TRBV7-3 to TRBJ2-1, with 9 bases lining up with TRBD1. With 4 bases clipped from V and 8 bases from J, the junction kept 12 bases outside the gene matches. The CDR3 runs 16 residues. From germline, CDR1 is SGHTA and CDR2 FQGTGA. The CDR3: CASSWEPGQGIDEQFF. CDR3 DNA sequence: TGTGCCAGCAGCTGGGAACCGGGACAGGGTATAGATGAGCAGTTCTTC.

This clonotype has at least ten counts. This rearrangement joins TRBV5-1 to TRBJ2-3; D possibly corresponds to TRBD2 (5 bases). CDR3 length: 15 amino acids. Trimming pared 4 bases from V and 0 bases from J, leaving 12 bases between. The germline gives CDR1 SGHRS, CDR2 YFSETQ. DNA for the CDR3: TGCGCCAGCAGCATGGACTTTTCGAGCACAGATACGCAGTATTTT. Protein: CASSMDFSSTDTQYF.

This clonotype was counted at least ten times. The rearrangement links TRBV5-1 to TRBJ1-1; 7 bases match TRBD1. Germline V CDR1 and CDR2: SGHRS, YFSETQ. CDR3 size: 15 residues. V lost 0 bases to trimming and J lost 4 bases; unmatched junction nucleotides: 6. This chain's CDR3 is CASSLGQGSGTEAFF. The CDR3 region has the DNA TGCGCCAGCAGCTTGGGACAGGGAAGTGGCACTGAAGCTTTCTTT.

This clonotype was recorded at least ten times. The genes are TRBV20-1 and TRBJ1-4; D is unclear. The CDR3 length is 15 residues. From germline, CDR1 is DFQATT and CDR2 SNEGSKA (reference sequence). Trimming shortened V by 0 bases and J by 0 bases, and 8 bases separated the two germline ends. DNA for the CDR3: TGCAGTGCTAGAGACGGACGGACAACTAATGAAAAACTGTTTTTT. Its protein product is CSARDGRTTNEKLFF.

This clonotype has ten or more counts. J is TRBJ1-2 and V is TRBV28; 10 bases line up with TRBD1. Germline CDR1 and CDR2: MDHEN and SYDVKM. The J segment lost 6 bases and the V segment lost 3 bases, leaving 4 bases of the junction unmatched. This CDR3 contains 14 residues. CDR3 residues: CASSLHDRGHGYTF. Here the CDR3 DNA reads TGTGCCAGCAGTTTGCACGACAGGGGGCATGGCTACACCTTC.

There are many counts of this clonotype. The chain is built from TRBV4-3 and TRBJ2-1, with 8 bases matching TRBD2. This CDR3 comprises 16 residues. Trimming took 3 bases from V and 7 from J; bases not matched to a gene: 11. Germline V CDR1 and CDR2: LGHNA, YSLEER. As DNA, the CDR3 is TGCGCCAGCAGCCATCGAACTAGCGGAGCCAAGAATGAGCAGTTCTTC. Its translation is CASSHRTSGAKNEQFF.

This clonotype was seen repeatedly, ten times or more. The J gene is TRBJ1-1, the V gene TRBV20-1; D is possibly TRBD1 (5 bases). CDR1 and CDR2 from the germline V gene are DFQATT and SNEGSKA (reference sequence). CDR3 size: 14 residues. The V end lost 6 bases, the J end lost 6 bases, and 20 bases lay between the germline ends. This CDR3 is CSALRDARGSEAFF. In DNA form, the CDR3 reads TGCAGTGCCCTCCGGGACGCCCGAGGCTCTGAAGCTTTCTTT.

To note about this clonotype: It may be a read error: a sequence one base away is much more abundant. The chain is built from TRBV20-1 and TRBJ2-7; no clear D. CDR3 length equals 14 residues. The ends were cut back, 6 bases at V and 4 bases at J, with 19 bases in the middle. CDR1 and CDR2 (germline): DFQATT, SNEGSKA (reference sequence). The CDR3 here is CSASPGTTGYEQYF. CDR3 DNA sequence: TGCAGTGCCAGCCCGGGCACGACGGGTTACGAGCAGTACTTC.

The gene calls are TRBV19 and TRBJ2-2, with 13 bases that match TRBD2. Germline lookup yields CDR1 LNHDA and CDR2 SQIVND (reference sequence). This CDR3 contains 16 residues. Trimming removed 8 bases from V and 4 bases from J; junction bases left unmatched: 7. DNA for the CDR3: TGTGCCAGTCGTCGACTAGCGGGAGGCACCACCGGGGAGCTGTTTTTT. Protein: CASRRLAGGTTGELFF.

In regard to this clonotype: This may arise from a read error, as a much more abundant clone is one base away. The chain recombines TRBV4-1 with TRBJ1-4, with no clear D. Germline lookup yields CDR1 MGHRA and CDR2 YSYEKL. CDR3 length: 14 amino acids. CDR3 protein: CASSRGGEGEELFF. In nucleotides, the CDR3 is TGCGCCAGCAGCCGAGGCGGGGAGGGTGAAGAACTGTTTTTT.

This clonotype was seen many times. This rearrangement joins TRBV28 to TRBJ2-4; 10 bases map to TRBD2. The CDR3 runs 14 residues. V trimming: 8 bases; J trimming: 0 bases; junction bases outside the gene matches: 1. Germline V gives CDR1 MDHEN, CDR2 SYDVKM. The CDR3 bases are TGTGCCAGCCGACTAGCGGGAGCCAAAAACATTCAGTACTTC. Its protein product is CASRLAGAKNIQYF.

The table lists this clonotype with a few counts. The V and J genes are TRBV6-1 and TRBJ2-7; D is possibly TRBD1 or TRBD2 (5 bases each). Germline V gives CDR1 MNHNS, CDR2 SASEGT. The V and J ends lost 6 bases and 1 base respectively, with 13 bases between them. The CDR3 sequence is 14 residues long. CDR3 sequence: CASRPFGTSYEQYF. The DNA for the CDR3 is TGTGCCAGCAGGCCCTTCGGGACGTCCTACGAGCAGTACTTC.

There are a few counts of this clonotype. V and J are TRBV27 and TRBJ1-3; D gene ambiguous. The germline V gene has CDR1 MNHEY and CDR2 SMNVEV (reference sequence). Trimming cost V 2 bases and J 0 bases, with 8 bases left between them. CDR3 length: 15 residues. The CDR3 bases are TGTGCCAGCAGTTTAAGCGGGTTCTCTGGAAACACCATATATTTT. Translating gives CASSLSGFSGNTIYF.

This clonotype was observed a few times. The chain joins TRBV29-1 to TRBJ2-7; TRBD1 might be the D (6 bases). The germline CDR1 and CDR2 sequences are SQVTM and ANQGSEA. The CDR3 has 12 amino acids. V lost 2 bases, J lost 3 bases, and 8 bases lay in between. The CDR3 nucleotides read TGCAGCGTTGAATTAGGGGGCTACGAGCAGTACTTC. Encoded protein: CSVELGGYEQYF.